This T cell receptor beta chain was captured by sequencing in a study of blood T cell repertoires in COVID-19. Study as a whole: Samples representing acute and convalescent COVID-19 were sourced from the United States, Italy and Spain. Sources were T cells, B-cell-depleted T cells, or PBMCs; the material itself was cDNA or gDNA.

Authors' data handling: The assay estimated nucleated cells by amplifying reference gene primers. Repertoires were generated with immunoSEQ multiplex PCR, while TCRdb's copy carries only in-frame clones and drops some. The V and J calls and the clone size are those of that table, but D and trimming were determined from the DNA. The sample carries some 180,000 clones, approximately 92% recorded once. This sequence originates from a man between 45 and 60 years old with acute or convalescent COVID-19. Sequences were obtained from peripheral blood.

The CDR3 loop reads CATIGAVGGSNQPQHF. The CDR3 DNA follows: TGTGCCACCATTGGGGCTGTGGGGGGGAGCAATCAGCCCCAGCATTTT. This chain uses TRBV24-1 with TRBJ1-5; D is possibly TRBD1 (5 bases). Per germline, CDR1 KGHDR and CDR2 SFDVKD. The CDR3 has 16 residues. The V end was cut by 8 bases, the J end by 1 base, with 17 bases between.